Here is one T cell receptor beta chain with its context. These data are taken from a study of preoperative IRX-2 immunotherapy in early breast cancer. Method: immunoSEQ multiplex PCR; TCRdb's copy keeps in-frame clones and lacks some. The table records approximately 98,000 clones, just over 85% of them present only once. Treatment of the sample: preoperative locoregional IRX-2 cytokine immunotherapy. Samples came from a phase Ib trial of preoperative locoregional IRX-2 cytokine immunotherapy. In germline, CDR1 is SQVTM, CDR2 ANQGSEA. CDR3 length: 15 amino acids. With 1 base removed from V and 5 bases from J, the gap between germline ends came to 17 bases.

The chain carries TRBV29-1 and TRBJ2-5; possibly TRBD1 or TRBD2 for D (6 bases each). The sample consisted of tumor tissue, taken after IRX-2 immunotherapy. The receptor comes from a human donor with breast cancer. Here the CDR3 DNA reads TGCAGCGTTGAAGGGGCTGGGGGGCATTGGGAGACCCAGTACTTC. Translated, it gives CSVEGAGGHWETQYF.